A selection of T cell receptor beta chains follows, all from one sample in a study of CD8 T cells in Susac syndrome. TCRdb independently ran MiXCR on the immunoSEQ multiplex PCR reads; one entry per CDR3 protein. Here the sample spans approximately 190,000 distinct CDR3 sequences, about 95% being singletons. Input material: CD4+ T cells from PBMCs. These receptors were obtained from a human donor with multiple sclerosis. Each CDR3 is given with its conserved first and last residue. A D gene is named only where the DNA matches it firmly.

>NA|TRBV13|TRBJ1-2
CASSLKSARGYTF
TGTGCCAGCAGTCTTAAATCTGCGAGGGGCTACACCTTC
>NA|TRBV27|TRBJ1-5
CASSSFGRSNQPQHF
TGTGCCAGCAGTTCGTTCGGACGGAGCAATCAGCCCCAGCATTTT
>TRBD1|TRBV18|TRBJ2-5
CASSPPSGTGETQYF
TGTGCCAGCTCACCACCGTCAGGGACAGGAGAGACCCAGTACTTC
>TRBD1|TRBV20-1|TRBJ2-7
CSAVQGAQEQYF
TGCAGTGCTGTACAGGGGGCGCAGGAGCAGTACTTC
>NA|TRBV24-1|TRBJ2-1
CATSDSRAGVNEQFF
TGTGCCACCAGTGATTCCCGGGCAGGGGTCAATGAGCAGTTCTTC
>NA|TRBV18|TRBJ1-5
CASSLLPREPQHF
TGTGCCAGCTCACTCCTACCGAGGGAGCCCCAGCATTTT
>TRBD1|TRBV20-1|TRBJ2-7
CSARVGGRYEQYF
TGCAGTGCTAGAGTAGGGGGCCGGTACGAGCAGTACTTC
>TRBD2|TRBV3-1|TRBJ2-1
CASSQTGLAGDNEQFF
TGTGCCAGCAGCCAAACGGGACTAGCGGGGGACAATGAGCAGTTCTTC
>NA|TRBV18|TRBJ2-1
CASSPPRASSYNEQFF
TGTGCCAGCTCACCACCGAGGGCAAGCTCCTACAATGAGCAGTTCTTC
>NA|TRBV5-6|TRBJ2-7
CASSLWREQYF
TGTGCCAGCAGCTTGTGGAGGGAGCAGTACTTC
>NA|TRBV6-5|TRBJ1-2
CASSYGGGDYGYTF
TGTGCCAGCAGTTACGGGGGGGGTGACTATGGCTACACCTTC
>NA|TRBV9|TRBJ1-6
CASSVRGPDNSPLHF
TGTGCCAGCAGCGTTCGGGGCCCTGATAATTCACCCCTCCACTTT
>NA|TRBV30|TRBJ2-6
CAYLRGANVLTF
TGTGCCTACCTACGGGGGGCCAACGTCCTGACTTTC